The 13 T cell receptor beta chains in this list originate from one sample, sequenced in a study of PD-1 blockade in mismatch repair-deficient tumors. Using immunoSEQ multiplex PCR, the repertoire was profiled, and TCRdb retains in-frame clones only, with some absent. The table records around 49,000 clones, around 77% of them present only once. The material sequenced was PBMCs, taken before pembrolizumab treatment. These receptors were taken from an adult with mismatch repair-deficient cancer.

This clone was counted between two and nine times. V and J are TRBV5-1 and TRBJ2-1, with 7 bases identical to TRBD1. Germline CDR1 and CDR2: SGHRS and YFSETQ. The J segment lost 5 bases and the V segment lost 0 bases, leaving 5 bases of the junction unmatched. This CDR3 is built from 15 residues. The CDR3 DNA reads as TGCGCCAGCAGCTTGGTAGGGGGCATCCACAATGAGCAGTTCTTC. It yields the protein CASSLVGGIHNEQFF.

The table lists this clone with a few counts. The chain employs TRBV28 and TRBJ1-5, with a weak D call TRBD1 (5 bases). Germline CDR1 MDHEN, CDR2 SYDVKM. This CDR3 spans 14 amino acids. Trimming took off 7 bases at V and 3 bases at J, with 13 bases between the two ends. The CDR3: CASIPGDYNQPQHF. The CDR3 coding sequence is TGTGCCAGCATCCCGGGGGATTACAATCAGCCCCAGCATTTT.

The CDR3: CASSQDWEDRARGYTF. CDR3 nucleotides: TGCGCCAGCAGCCAAGATTGGGAGGACAGGGCACGGGGCTACACCTTC. The chain combines TRBV4-3 with TRBJ1-2, with TRBD1 identical over 8 bases. Germline V gives CDR1 LGHNA, CDR2 YSLEER. The V segment lost 0 bases and the J segment 8 bases; nucleotides outside the gene matches: 11. CDR3 length: 16 residues.

This clone was detected a few times. The V gene is TRBV11-3, the J gene TRBJ2-3; 9 nucleotides line up with TRBD2. Germline values: CDR1 SGHNT, CDR2 YENEEA. After removal of 2 bases from V and 6 bases from J, the junction contained 9 bases not matched to a gene. The CDR3 consists of 16 residues. CDR3 in DNA: TGTGCCAGCAGCTTAAGGGGTAGCGGGGGTTCCGATACGCAGTATTTT. Translating gives CASSLRGSGGSDTQYF.

This clone was seen a handful of times. The V and J genes are TRBV9 and TRBJ1-5, with D uncertain. The CDR3 loop spans 20 amino acids. The germline CDR1 and CDR2 sequences are SGDLS and YYNGEE. V dropped 0 bases and J dropped 0 bases, with 22 bases sitting between them. The CDR3: CASSVGDEGSLGYSNQPQHF. CDR3 bases: TGTGCCAGCAGCGTAGGAGACGAAGGCTCTTTGGGTTATAGCAATCAGCCCCAGCATTTT.

This chain joins TRBV11-1 and TRBJ1-2; D is perhaps TRBD1 (5 bases). Germline V gives CDR1 SGHAT, CDR2 FQDESV (reference sequence). Trimming removed 4 bases from V and 0 bases from J, with 18 bases in between. This CDR3 is 17 amino acids long. The CDR3 sequence is CASSSRGSRGANYGYTF. CDR3 nucleotide sequence: TGTGCCAGCAGCTCCCGGGGAAGTCGGGGGGCTAACTATGGCTACACCTTC.

J is TRBJ1-3 and V is TRBV7-2, with D tentatively TRBD1 (6 bases). From germline, CDR1 is SGHTA and CDR2 FQGNSA. V lost 1 base to trimming and J lost 7 bases, with 14 bases between them. The CDR3 has 15 amino acids. The CDR3 sequence is CASSLEAGALNTIYF. CDR3 nucleotide sequence: TGTGCCAGCAGCTTAGAGGCAGGGGCTCTTAACACCATATATTTT.

This chain links TRBV5-4 with TRBJ2-3, with 10 bases fitting TRBD1. The CDR3 spans 15 residues. The germline V gene has CDR1 SGHNT and CDR2 YYREEE (reference sequence). Trimming took 3 bases from V and 7 from J; bases not matched to a gene: 8. As DNA, the CDR3 is TGTGCCAGCAGCTCGGGTGGGGACAGGGGAAATACGCAGTATTTT. This translates into CASSSGGDRGNTQYF.

The chain combines TRBV9 with TRBJ1-1; 10 bases fit TRBD1. The CDR3 consists of 13 residues. V lost 6 bases to trimming and J lost 4 bases; unmatched junction nucleotides: 3. Per the germline V gene, CDR1 is SGDLS and CDR2 is YYNGEE. Here the CDR3 reads CASTRDRGTEAFF. CDR3 sequence (DNA): TGTGCCAGCACCCGGGACAGGGGCACTGAAGCTTTCTTT. Based on the CDR3 plus reference TRBV9 and TRBJ1-1, the full variable domain is DSGVTQTPKHLITATGQRVTLRCSPRSGDLSVYWYQQSLDQGLQFLIQYYNGEERAKGNILERFSAQQFPDLHSELNLSSLELGDSALYFCASTRDRGTEAFFGQGTRLTVV.

The chain combines TRBV7-9 with TRBJ2-1, with 8 positions matching TRBD2. The CDR3 runs to 16 residues. V shed 0 bases, J shed 5 bases, and the junction held 6 bases outside the gene matches. Germline values: CDR1 SEHNR, CDR2 FQNEAQ (reference sequence). CDR3 DNA sequence: TGTGCCAGCAGCTTAGCGGAGCGGGGGCCCCACAATGAGCAGTTCTTC. It is translated as CASSLAERGPHNEQFF.

This rearrangement joins TRBV9 to TRBJ2-3; TRBD2 matches 8 bases. The CDR3 runs to 15 residues. Unmatched junction bases numbered 4, after V lost 0 bases and J lost 4 bases. The V gene's germline CDR1 is SGDLS and CDR2 YYNGEE. Here the CDR3 DNA reads TGTGCCAGCAGCGTAGACGGGAGGGCCTCAGATACGCAGTATTTT. As protein: CASSVDGRASDTQYF.

The gene calls are TRBV2 and TRBJ1-3, with a weak D call TRBD1 (5 bases). The CDR3 is 16 amino acids. Germline-derived CDR1 and CDR2 are SNHLY and FYNNEI. Trimming removed 2 bases at V and 6 bases at J, with 17 bases between. The CDR3: CASSELGQGEENTIYF. CDR3 nucleotide sequence: TGTGCCAGCAGTGAACTCGGTCAGGGAGAGGAAAACACCATATATTTT.

The chain carries TRBV7-3 and TRBJ1-3; 8 bases are a match to TRBD1. CDR1 is SGHTA, CDR2 FQGTGA, per germline. Trimming removed 5 bases from V and 0 bases from J; junction bases left unmatched: 9. The CDR3 extends over 17 amino acids. The CDR3 region is CASSRSGQVDSGNTIYF. CDR3 DNA sequence: TGTGCCAGCAGCCGCTCGGGACAGGTAGACTCTGGAAACACCATATATTTT.